The clone carrying this T cell receptor (beta chain) was seen a handful of times. Per the authors' pipeline: Researchers report that nucleated cell counts were estimated from reference gene primer amplification. TCRdb keeps only in-frame clones here, not all; method: immunoSEQ multiplex PCR. Clone size and the V and J calls come from that table; the DNA yielded D and trimming. This table has around 81,000 clones, 82% appearing once. The source of the sample is a study of blood T cell repertoires in COVID-19. Study overall: Sample material is recorded as cDNA or gDNA derived from T cells, B-cell-depleted T cells, or PBMCs.

The source of this sequence is a human donor in a cohort sampled during active COVID-19. The sequencing sample was made of peripheral blood.

CDR3 nucleotide sequence: TGTGCCAGTAGTAGCCGGGACAGGGATACTGGCTACACCTTC. Amino acids: CASSSRDRDTGYTF. The rearrangement links TRBV19 to TRBJ1-2, with 9 bases that match TRBD1. The ends lost 4 bases at V and 7 bases at J; junction bases unmatched: 7. CDR3 length equals 14 residues. Looked up from germline, CDR1 is LNHDA and CDR2 is SQIVND (reference sequence).